Listed here is a single T cell receptor beta chain. This sample is part of a study of blood T cells in healthy people across ages. A second about 7 to 12 cycle PCR used barcoded and J-beta primers. Each CDR3 protein gets one entry after TCRdb re-called the 5' RACE reads with MiXCR. In the table there are fewer than 1 million distinct CDR3 sequences, 44% of which are singletons. Per the germline V gene, CDR1 is MNHEY and CDR2 is SVGEGT. This CDR3 contains 21 residues. Trimming took 2 bases from V and 4 from J; bases not matched to a gene: 15. This TCR derives from a man aged 60 to 69 in good health. The chain joins TRBV6-2 or TRBV6-3 to TRBJ2-1, with 15 bases lining up with TRBD2. Sequencing was done on a sample of blood. The CDR3 loop reads CASSYPGTSGGSRKWYNEQFF. CDR3 coding DNA: TGTGCCAGCAGTTACCCCGGGACTAGCGGGGGGTCCCGTAAGTGGTACAATGAGCAGTTCTTC.